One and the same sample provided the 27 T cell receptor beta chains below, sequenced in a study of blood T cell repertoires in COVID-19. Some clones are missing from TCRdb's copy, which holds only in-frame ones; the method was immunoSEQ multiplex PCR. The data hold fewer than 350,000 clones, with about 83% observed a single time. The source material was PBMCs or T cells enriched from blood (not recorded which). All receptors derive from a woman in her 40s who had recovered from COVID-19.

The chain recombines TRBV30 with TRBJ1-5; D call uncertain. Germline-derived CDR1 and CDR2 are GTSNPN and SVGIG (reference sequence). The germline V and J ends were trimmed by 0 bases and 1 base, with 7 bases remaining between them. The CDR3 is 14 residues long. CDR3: CAWSVPGSNQPQHF. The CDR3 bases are TGTGCCTGGAGTGTCCCAGGAAGCAATCAGCCCCAGCATTTT.

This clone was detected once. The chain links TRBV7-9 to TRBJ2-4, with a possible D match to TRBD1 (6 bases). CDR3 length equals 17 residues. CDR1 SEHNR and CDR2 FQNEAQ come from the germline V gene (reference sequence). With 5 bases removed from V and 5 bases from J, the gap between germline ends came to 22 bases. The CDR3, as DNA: TGTGCCAGCAGCCAACGTCAACAGGGACGTGAGGAAAACATTCAGTACTTC. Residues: CASSQRQQGREENIQYF.

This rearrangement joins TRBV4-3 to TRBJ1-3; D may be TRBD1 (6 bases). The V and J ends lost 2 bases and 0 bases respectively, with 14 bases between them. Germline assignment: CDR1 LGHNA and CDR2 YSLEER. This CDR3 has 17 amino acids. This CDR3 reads CASSQLDRQSSGNTIYF. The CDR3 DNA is TGCGCCAGCAGCCAACTAGACAGGCAGAGCTCTGGAAACACCATATATTTT.

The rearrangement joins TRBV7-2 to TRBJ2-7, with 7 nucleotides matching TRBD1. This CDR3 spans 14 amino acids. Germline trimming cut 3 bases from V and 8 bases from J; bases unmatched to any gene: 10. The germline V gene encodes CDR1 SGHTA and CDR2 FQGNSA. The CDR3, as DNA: TGTGCCAGCAGCTTGGAAGGGGGCCAGGGAAAGCAGTACTTC. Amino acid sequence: CASSLEGGQGKQYF.

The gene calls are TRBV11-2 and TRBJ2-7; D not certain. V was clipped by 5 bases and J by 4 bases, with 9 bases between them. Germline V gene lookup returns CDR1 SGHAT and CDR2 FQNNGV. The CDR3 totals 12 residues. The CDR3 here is CASSPNFYEQYF. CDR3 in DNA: TGTGCCAGCAGCCCCAATTTTTACGAGCAGTACTTC.

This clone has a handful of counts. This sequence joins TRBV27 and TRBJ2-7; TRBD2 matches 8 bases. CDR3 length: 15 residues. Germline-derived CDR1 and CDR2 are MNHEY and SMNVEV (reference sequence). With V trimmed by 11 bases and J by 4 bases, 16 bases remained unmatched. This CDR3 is CAARPALAGVYEQYF. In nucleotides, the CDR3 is TGTGCCGCCCGTCCTGCCCTAGCGGGCGTTTACGAGCAGTACTTC.

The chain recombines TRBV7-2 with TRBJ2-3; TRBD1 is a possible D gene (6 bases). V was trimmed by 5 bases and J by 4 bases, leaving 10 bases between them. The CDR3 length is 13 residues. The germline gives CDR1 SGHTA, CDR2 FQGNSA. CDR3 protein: CASSLPGADTQYF. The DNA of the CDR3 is TGTGCCAGCAGCCTCCCAGGGGCAGATACGCAGTATTTT.

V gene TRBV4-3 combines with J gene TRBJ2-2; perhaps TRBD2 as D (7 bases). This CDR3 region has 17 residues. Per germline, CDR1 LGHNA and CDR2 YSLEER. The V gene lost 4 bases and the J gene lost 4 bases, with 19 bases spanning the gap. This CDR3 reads CASSPGGGGRITGELFF. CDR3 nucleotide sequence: TGCGCCAGCAGCCCCGGCGGGGGCGGGAGAATCACCGGGGAGCTGTTTTTT.

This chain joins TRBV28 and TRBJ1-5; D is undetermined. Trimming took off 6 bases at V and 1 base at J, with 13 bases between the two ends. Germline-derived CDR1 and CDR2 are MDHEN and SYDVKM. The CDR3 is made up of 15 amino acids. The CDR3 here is CASSHGRVSNQPQHF. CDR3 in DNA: TGTGCCAGCAGCCACGGCCGGGTGAGCAATCAGCCCCAGCATTTT.

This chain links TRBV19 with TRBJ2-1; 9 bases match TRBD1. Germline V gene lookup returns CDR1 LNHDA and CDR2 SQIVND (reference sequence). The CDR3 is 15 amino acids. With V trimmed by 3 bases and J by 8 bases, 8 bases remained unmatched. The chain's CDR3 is CASSIYRGPSDEQFF. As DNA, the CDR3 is TGTGCCAGTAGTATCTACAGGGGGCCCTCGGATGAGCAGTTCTTC.

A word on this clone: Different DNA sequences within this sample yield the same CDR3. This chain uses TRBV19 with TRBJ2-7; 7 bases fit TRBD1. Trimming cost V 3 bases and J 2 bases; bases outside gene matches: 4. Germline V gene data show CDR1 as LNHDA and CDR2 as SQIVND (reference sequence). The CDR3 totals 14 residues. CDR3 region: CASSILGQTYEQYF. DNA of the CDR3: TGTGCCAGTAGTATTTTGGGACAGACCTACGAGCAGTACTTC.

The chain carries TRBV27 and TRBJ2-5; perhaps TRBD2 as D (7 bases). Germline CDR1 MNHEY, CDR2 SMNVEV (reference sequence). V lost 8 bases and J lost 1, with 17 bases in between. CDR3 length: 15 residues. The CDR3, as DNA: TGTGCCAGCGCCCCCCTTGGGGGGGCCCAAGAGACCCAGTACTTC. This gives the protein CASAPLGGAQETQYF.

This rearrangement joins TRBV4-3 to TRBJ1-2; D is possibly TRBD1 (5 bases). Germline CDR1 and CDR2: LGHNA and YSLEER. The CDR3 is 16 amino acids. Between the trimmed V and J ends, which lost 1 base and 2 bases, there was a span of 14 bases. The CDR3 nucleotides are TGCGCCAGCAGCCAAGGATCCCAGGGAGGCAACTATGGCTACACCTTC. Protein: CASSQGSQGGNYGYTF.

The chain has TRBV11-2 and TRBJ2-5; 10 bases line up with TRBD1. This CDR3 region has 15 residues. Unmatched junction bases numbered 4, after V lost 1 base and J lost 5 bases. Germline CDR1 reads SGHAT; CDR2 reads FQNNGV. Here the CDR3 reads CASSLGGQGLETQYF. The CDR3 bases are TGTGCCAGCAGCTTAGGGGGACAGGGGTTGGAGACCCAGTACTTC.

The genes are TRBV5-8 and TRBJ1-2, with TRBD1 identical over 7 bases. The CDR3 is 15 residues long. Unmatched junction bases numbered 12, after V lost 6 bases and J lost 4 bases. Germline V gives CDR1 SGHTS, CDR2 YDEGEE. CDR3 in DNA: TGTGCCAGCATTCCGACAGGGCGTTTAATCTATGGCTACACCTTC. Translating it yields CASIPTGRLIYGYTF.

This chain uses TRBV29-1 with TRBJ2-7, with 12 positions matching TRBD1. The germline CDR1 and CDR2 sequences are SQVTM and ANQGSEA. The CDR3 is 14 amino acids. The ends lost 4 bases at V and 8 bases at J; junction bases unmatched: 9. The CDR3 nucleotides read TGCAGCGTTGCAGGGACAGGGGGCGTTCGGCAGCAGTACTTC. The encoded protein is CSVAGTGGVRQQYF.

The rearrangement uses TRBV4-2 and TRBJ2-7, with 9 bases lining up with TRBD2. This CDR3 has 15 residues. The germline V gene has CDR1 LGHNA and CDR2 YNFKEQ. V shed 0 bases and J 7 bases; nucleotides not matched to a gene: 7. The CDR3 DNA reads TGTGCCAGCAGCCAAGATGAGGCTAGCGGGAATGAGCAGTACTTC. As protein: CASSQDEASGNEQYF.

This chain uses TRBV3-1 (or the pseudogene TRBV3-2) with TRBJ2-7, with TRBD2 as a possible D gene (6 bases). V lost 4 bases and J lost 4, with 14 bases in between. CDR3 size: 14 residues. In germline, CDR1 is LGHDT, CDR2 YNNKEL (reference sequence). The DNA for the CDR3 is TGTGCCAGCAGCCCGCTCGGGGGTACGTACGAGCAGTACTTC. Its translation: CASSPLGGTYEQYF.

The CDR3 loop reads CASSLNLQGNSPLHF. For the CDR3, the DNA is TGCGCCAGCAGCTTGAACTTACAGGGAAATTCACCCCTCCACTTT. The chain is built from TRBV5-1 and TRBJ1-6; tentatively, D is TRBD1 (6 bases). Germline CDR1 reads SGHRS; CDR2 reads YFSETQ. This CDR3 region has 15 residues. Trimming removed 1 base at V and 7 bases at J, with 12 bases between.

The CDR3 DNA follows: TGCGCCAGCAGCTTGGGGCTAGCCAAAAACATTCAGTACTTC. Translating gives CASSLGLAKNIQYF. This chain uses TRBV5-1 with TRBJ2-4; D gene ambiguous. V lost 0 bases, J lost 0 bases, and 4 bases lay in between. Germline-derived CDR1 and CDR2 are SGHRS and YFSETQ. This CDR3 region has 14 residues.

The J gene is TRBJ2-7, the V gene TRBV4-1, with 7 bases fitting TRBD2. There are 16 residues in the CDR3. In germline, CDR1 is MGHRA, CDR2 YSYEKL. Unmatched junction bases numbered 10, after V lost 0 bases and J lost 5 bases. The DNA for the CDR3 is TGCGCCAGCAGCCAAGATCGATCGGGAGGTGGGCACGAGCAGTACTTC. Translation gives CASSQDRSGGGHEQYF.

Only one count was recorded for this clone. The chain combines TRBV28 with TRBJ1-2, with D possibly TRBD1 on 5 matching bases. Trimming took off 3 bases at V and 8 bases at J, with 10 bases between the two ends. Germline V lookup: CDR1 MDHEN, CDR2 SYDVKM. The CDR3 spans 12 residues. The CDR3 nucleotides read TGTGCCAGCAGTTTTGGGGGGGTCGGCTACACCTTC. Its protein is CASSFGGVGYTF.

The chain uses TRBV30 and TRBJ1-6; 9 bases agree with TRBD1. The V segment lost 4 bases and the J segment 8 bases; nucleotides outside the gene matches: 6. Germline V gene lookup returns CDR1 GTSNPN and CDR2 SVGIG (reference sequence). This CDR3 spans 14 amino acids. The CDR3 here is CAWTLGQGDSPLHF. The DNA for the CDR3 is TGTGCCTGGACCCTGGGACAGGGTGATTCACCCCTCCACTTT.

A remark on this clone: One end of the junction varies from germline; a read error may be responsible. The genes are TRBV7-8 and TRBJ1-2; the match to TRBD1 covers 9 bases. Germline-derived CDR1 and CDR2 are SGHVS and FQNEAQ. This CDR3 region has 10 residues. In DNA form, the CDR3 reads TGTGCCAGCAGCCCCGTACAGGGGGCGTTT. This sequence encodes CASSPVQGAF.

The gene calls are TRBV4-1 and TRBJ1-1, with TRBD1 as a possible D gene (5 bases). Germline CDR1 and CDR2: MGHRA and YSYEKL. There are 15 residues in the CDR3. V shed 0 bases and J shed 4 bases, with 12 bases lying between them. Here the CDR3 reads CASSQDVRGGTEAFF. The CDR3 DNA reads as TGCGCCAGCAGCCAAGATGTGAGGGGAGGCACTGAAGCTTTCTTT.

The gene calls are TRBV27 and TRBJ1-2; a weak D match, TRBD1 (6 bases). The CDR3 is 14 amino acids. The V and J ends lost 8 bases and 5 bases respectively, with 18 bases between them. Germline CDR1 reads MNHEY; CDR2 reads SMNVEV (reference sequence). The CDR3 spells CASSPDRAIYGYTF. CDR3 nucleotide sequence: TGTGCCAGCTCCCCGGACAGAGCTATTTATGGCTACACCTTC.

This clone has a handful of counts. CDR3 protein: CASSFRDNSYEQYF. In nucleotides, the CDR3 is TGTGCCAGCAGTTTTCGGGACAACTCCTACGAGCAGTACTTC. The chain employs TRBV6-5 and TRBJ2-7, with a possible D match to TRBD1 (6 bases). The CDR3 sequence is 14 residues long. From germline, CDR1 is MNHEY and CDR2 SVGAGI. Trimming cost V 4 bases and J 0 bases, with 10 bases left between them.